Below are 27 T cell receptor beta chains sequenced from a single sample in a study of circulating CD8 cells and anti-PD-1 response in melanoma. Live CD3+CD8+TCRalphabeta+ cells were sorted into four subsets by PD-1 and/or TIGIT. TCR libraries were prepared from roughly 15 ng of total RNA with the QIAseq Immune Repertoire TCR panel. TCRdb redid the calling of the reads with MiXCR, one entry per CDR3 protein. The sample has approximately 1,300 distinct CDR3 sequences, 9.5% to 13% seen once. The sample was CD8+ T cells from PBMCs, taken at baseline or after one month of anti-PD-1 therapy (not recorded which). The receptor source for this set is a human donor with melanoma.

A single count supports this clonotype. A read error likely explains this, since a far larger clone differs by one base. No conserved phenylalanine or tryptophan is present at the end of the CDR3, so a read error is the likely explanation. The chain uses TRBV2 and TRBJ2-1; D uncertain. The V gene's germline CDR1 is SNHLY and CDR2 FYNNEI. The V end was cut by 6 bases, the J end by 8 bases, with 11 bases between. The CDR3 runs to 12 residues. The CDR3 nucleotides read TGTGCCAGCAGCGTAGAAGGCGATGAGCAGTTCTGC. Translation gives CASSVEGDEQFC.

Within the sample, this clonotype is medium-sized (0.01 to 0.1%). This rearrangement joins TRBV19 to TRBJ1-5; TRBD1 might be the D (5 bases). The CDR3 is made up of 15 amino acids. From germline, CDR1 is LNHDA and CDR2 SQIVND (reference sequence). The V and J ends lost 5 bases and 6 bases respectively, with 17 bases between them. This CDR3 is CASSPLLGGSQPQHF. In nucleotides, the CDR3 is TGTGCCAGTAGTCCTCTTTTGGGGGGGAGTCAGCCCCAGCATTTT.

This clonotype was observed a few times. The chain employs TRBV30 and TRBJ1-1; no clear D. The CDR3 length is 11 residues. V lost 4 bases and J 4 bases, leaving 7 bases between the germline ends. CDR1 GTSNPN and CDR2 SVGIG come from the germline V gene (reference sequence). The CDR3 DNA follows: TGTGCCTGGATTTGGGGCACTGAAGCTTTCTTT. Amino acid sequence: CAWIWGTEAFF.

This chain joins TRBV20-1 and TRBJ2-3; D gene uncertain. The CDR3 is 13 residues long. Deletions cut 4 bases from V and 0 bases from J, with 8 bases between. The germline CDR1 and CDR2 sequences are DFQATT and SNEGSKA (reference sequence). This CDR3 reads CSANPPSTDTQYF. The CDR3 DNA reads TGCAGTGCTAACCCCCCCAGCACAGATACGCAGTATTTT.

By its share, this clonotype is medium-sized (0.01 to 0.1%). The V and J genes are TRBV5-1 and TRBJ2-7; D is ambiguous. Germline CDR1 is SGHRS and CDR2 is YFSETQ. CDR3 length equals 14 residues. The V and J ends lost 3 bases and 3 bases respectively, with 13 bases between them. The CDR3 sequence is CASSSATVIYEQYF. The CDR3 bases are TGCGCCAGCAGCTCCGCGACCGTGATCTACGAGCAGTACTTC.

The chain combines TRBV29-1 with TRBJ1-1, with D maybe TRBD1 (5 bases). The CDR3 sequence is 12 residues long. V lost 6 bases to trimming and J lost 0 bases, with 8 bases between them. CDR1 is SQVTM and CDR2 is ANQGSEA in the germline V gene. CDR3 loop: CSVRTMNTEAFF. The DNA for the CDR3 is TGCAGCGTCCGGACAATGAACACTGAAGCTTTCTTT.

The chain is built from TRBV20-1 and TRBJ2-7, with 8 bases matching TRBD1. V dropped 4 bases and J dropped 3; count of bases not matched to a gene: 2. This CDR3 contains 12 residues. The germline CDR1 and CDR2 sequences are DFQATT and SNEGSKA (reference sequence). CDR3 in DNA: TGCAGTGCTACCGACAGGGGCTACGAGCAGTACTTC. Translating gives CSATDRGYEQYF.

This clonotype ranks as medium-sized. The J gene is TRBJ1-1, the V gene TRBV24-1; no definite D call. Germline V gene lookup returns CDR1 KGHDR and CDR2 SFDVKD. The CDR3 is 11 residues long. The ends were cut back, 10 bases at V and 3 bases at J, with 8 bases in the middle. As DNA, the CDR3 is TGTGCCACGCTCCGTTACACTGAAGCTTTCTTT. Translation: CATLRYTEAFF.

V is TRBV29-1 and J is TRBJ1-4; TRBD1 might be the D (6 bases). There are 12 residues in the CDR3. V lost 7 bases, J lost 2 bases, and 8 bases lay in between. Germline CDR1 and CDR2: SQVTM and ANQGSEA. CDR3: CSGRGTNEKLFF. CDR3 nucleotides: TGCAGCGGCAGGGGCACTAATGAAAAACTGTTTTTT.

This clonotype is judged large. The chain uses TRBV10-3 and TRBJ2-4, with 7 bases fitting TRBD1. Germline CDR1 ENHRY, CDR2 SYGVKD. Losses at the gene ends were 2 bases for V and 8 bases for J; bases not matched to a gene: 6. CDR3 size: 14 residues. The CDR3 sequence: CAISEQLGGDIQYF. The CDR3 DNA sequence: TGTGCCATCAGTGAGCAGCTAGGGGGCGACATTCAGTACTTC.

By share, this clonotype ranks as medium-sized (0.01 to 0.1%). The chain links TRBV4-2 to TRBJ2-3; D ambiguous. CDR3 size: 16 residues. The germline V gene encodes CDR1 LGHNA and CDR2 YNFKEQ. Trimming stripped 0 bases from V and 1 base from J, with 11 bases between. CDR3 nucleotides: TGTGCCAGCAGCCAAGAGGTTGGTGGGGGCACAGATACGCAGTATTTT. The encoded protein is CASSQEVGGGTDTQYF.

Turning to this clonotype: One base away lies a much larger clone, so this may be a sequencing read error. This sequence joins TRBV20-1 and TRBJ2-1; TRBD2 might be the D (5 bases). Trimming cost V 3 bases and J 3 bases, with 15 bases left between them. This CDR3 is 15 amino acids long. CDR1 DFQATT and CDR2 SNEGSKA come from the germline V gene (reference sequence). The CDR3 sequence is CSARGQDWDYNEQFF. DNA of the CDR3: TGCAGTGCTAGGGGCCAGGACTGGGACTACAATGAGCAGTTCTTC.

About this clonotype itself: This may be a read error, as it is one base from a much larger clone. The chain is built from TRBV25-1 and TRBJ1-3; D not certain. The CDR3 is made up of 11 amino acids. V lost 5 bases and J lost 8, with 7 bases in between. The germline CDR1 and CDR2 sequences are MGHDK and SYGVNS. The CDR3 DNA sequence: TGTGCCAGCAGTAAATCATACACCATATATTTT. Amino acid sequence: CASSKSYTIYF.

By its share, this clonotype is medium-sized. The chain links TRBV2 to TRBJ2-1; 9 bases align to TRBD2. The length of the CDR3 is 15 residues. The V gene's germline CDR1 is SNHLY and CDR2 FYNNEI. J was trimmed by 4 bases and V by 1 base; bases with no gene match: 2. CDR3 in DNA: TGTGCCAGCAGTGAAGGCCTAGCGGGGTACAATGAGCAGTTCTTC. It codes for CASSEGLAGYNEQFF.

For this clonotype: A much bigger clone sits one base away, suggesting this may be a read error. Lacking the conserved final phenylalanine or tryptophan, this CDR3 likely reflects a read error. The chain employs TRBV14 and TRBJ2-7; either TRBD1 or TRBD2 may fit D (6 bases each). V lost 5 bases and J 2 bases, leaving 19 bases between the germline ends. This CDR3 contains 16 residues. CDR1 is SGHDN and CDR2 is FVKESK in the germline V gene. CDR3: CASSEGGGTSPYEQYI. The CDR3 region has the DNA TGTGCCAGCAGCGAGGGGGGCGGGACATCTCCCTACGAGCAGTACATC.

Sample share makes this clonotype medium-sized. Just one base apart from a much larger clone, this may be a read error. The genes are TRBV9 and TRBJ2-2; either TRBD1 or TRBD2 may supply D (5 bases each). The CDR3 spans 16 residues. Germline CDR1 is SGDLS and CDR2 is YYNGEE. Deletions cut 3 bases from V and 5 bases from J, with 17 bases between. DNA for the CDR3: TGTGCCAGCAGCGGATACGGGGCGGCCCTAACCGGGGAGCTGTTTTTT. It translates to CASSGYGAALTGELFF.

In its sample, this clonotype is medium-sized (0.01 to 0.1%). The chain links TRBV24-1 to TRBJ2-3; TRBD2 is a possible D gene (5 bases). Germline V gene sequence: CDR1 KGHDR, CDR2 SFDVKD. The ends were cut back, 2 bases at V and 4 bases at J, with 6 bases in the middle. This CDR3 spans 13 amino acids. CDR3 coding DNA: TGTGCCACCAGTGATTCCGGGGCAGATACGCAGTATTTT. Translating it yields CATSDSGADTQYF.

The sample holds a few counts of this clonotype. The rearrangement uses TRBV19 and TRBJ2-7; D uncertain. Germline V gene data show CDR1 as LNHDA and CDR2 as SQIVND (reference sequence). This CDR3 has 12 residues. Trimming removed 3 bases from V and 5 bases from J, with 8 bases in between. The CDR3 DNA reads as TGTGCCAGTAGTATGATGGGGAACGAGCAGTACTTC. As protein: CASSMMGNEQYF.

This clonotype is labeled medium-sized (0.01 to 0.1%). V usage is TRBV19 and J usage is TRBJ2-2, with D possibly being TRBD2 (6 bases). Trimming took off 7 bases at V and 3 bases at J, with 12 bases between the two ends. The CDR3 runs to 14 residues. Germline CDR1 LNHDA, CDR2 SQIVND (reference sequence). As DNA, the CDR3 is TGTGCCAGTACATTAGCGGAGTACACCGGGGAGCTGTTTTTT. Translation: CASTLAEYTGELFF.

This chain connects TRBV2 to TRBJ2-1; D not resolved. The V and J ends lost 6 bases and 10 bases respectively, with 10 bases between them. Germline values: CDR1 SNHLY, CDR2 FYNNEI. CDR3 length equals 11 residues. CDR3 sequence reads: CASSSGWEQFF. As DNA, the CDR3 is TGTGCCAGCAGCTCCGGTTGGGAGCAGTTCTTC.

Within the sample, this clonotype is medium-sized (0.01 to 0.1%). The rearrangement links TRBV2 to TRBJ2-7; D is perhaps TRBD2 (6 bases). CDR1 is SNHLY, CDR2 FYNNEI, per germline. V dropped 11 bases and J dropped 7 bases, with 12 bases sitting between them. The CDR3 covers 10 residues. The DNA of the CDR3 is TGTGCCGGAGGGAGGCAGGAGCAGTACTTC. Amino acid sequence: CAGGRQEQYF.

This clonotype is termed medium-sized (0.01 to 0.1%). The chain couples TRBV2 to TRBJ2-3, with TRBD2 identical over 8 bases. Germline lookup yields CDR1 SNHLY and CDR2 FYNNEI. Germline trimming cut 4 bases from V and 2 bases from J; bases unmatched to any gene: 17. The CDR3 totals 19 residues. The CDR3 loop reads CASSAVVRSASGYTDTQYF. The CDR3 coding sequence is TGTGCCAGCAGTGCAGTAGTTAGGTCGGCTAGCGGGTACACAGATACGCAGTATTTT.

By sample fraction, this clonotype is medium-sized. The rearrangement joins TRBV2 to TRBJ1-4; no firm D call. Germline V gene lookup returns CDR1 SNHLY and CDR2 FYNNEI. This CDR3 has 13 residues. Trimming removed 7 bases at V and 2 bases at J, with 8 bases between. CDR3 DNA: TGTGCCAGCATCTATATTACTAATGAAAAACTGTTTTTT. This translates into CASIYITNEKLFF.

By sample share, this clonotype is medium-sized (0.01 to 0.1%). The V gene is TRBV21-1, the J gene TRBJ2-1; TRBD2, the table's D call, was not compared with the DNA. TRBV21-1 constitutes a pseudogene. CDR3 size: 16 residues. CDR3 in DNA: TGTGCCCACACAGCCCCCCGGCTAGAGATGAACAATGAGCAGTTCTTC. This encodes CAHTAPRLEMNNEQFF.

The chain carries TRBV19 and TRBJ2-2; D possibly corresponds to TRBD2 (6 bases). CDR3 length: 14 amino acids. Trimming removed 6 bases at V and 4 bases at J, with 12 bases between. Looked up from germline, CDR1 is LNHDA and CDR2 is SQIVND (reference sequence). CDR3 sequence (DNA): TGTGCCAGTAGGAGCCCCGGGGGCACCGGGGAGCTGTTTTTT. Protein sequence: CASRSPGGTGELFF.

This clonotype has a handful of counts. The rearrangement joins TRBV2 to TRBJ2-7; D unresolved. Trimming stripped 7 bases from V and 3 bases from J, with 7 bases between. Per the germline V gene, CDR1 is SNHLY and CDR2 is FYNNEI. The CDR3 is made up of 11 amino acids. CDR3 region: CASTDFYEQYF. The CDR3 DNA is TGTGCCAGCACTGACTTCTACGAGCAGTACTTC.

Note on this clonotype: A much larger clone lies one base from this, so it may be a read error. As the CDR3 is not closed by the conserved phenylalanine or tryptophan, this likely results from a read error. CDR3 DNA: TGTGTCAGCAGTTCTCGGATGGGGCTTAGTGAAGCTTTCTAT. Protein sequence: CVSSSRMGLSEAFY. The rearrangement links TRBV27 to TRBJ1-1, with D possibly TRBD1 on 5 matching bases. Germline values: CDR1 MNHEY, CDR2 SMNVEV (reference sequence). The CDR3 has 14 residues.